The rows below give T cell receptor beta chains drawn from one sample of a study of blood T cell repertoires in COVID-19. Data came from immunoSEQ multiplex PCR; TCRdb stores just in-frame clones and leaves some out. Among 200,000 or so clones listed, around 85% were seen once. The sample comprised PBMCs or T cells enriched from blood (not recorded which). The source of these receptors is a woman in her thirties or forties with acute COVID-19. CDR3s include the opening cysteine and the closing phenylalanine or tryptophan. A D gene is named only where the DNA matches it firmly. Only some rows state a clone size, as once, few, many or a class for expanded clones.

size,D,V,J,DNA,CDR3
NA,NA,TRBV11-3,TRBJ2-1,TGTGCCAGCAGCTTCCGTCGACAACCCTACAATGAGCAGTTCTTC,CASSFRRQPYNEQFF
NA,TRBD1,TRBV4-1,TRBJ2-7,TGCGCCAGCAGCCGGACAGGGGGATTCTACGAGCAGTACTTC,CASSRTGGFYEQYF
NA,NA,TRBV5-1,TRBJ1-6,TGCGCCAGCAGGCCCGGGAATTCTGGAGATTATAATTCACCCCTCCACTTT,CASRPGNSGDYNSPLHF
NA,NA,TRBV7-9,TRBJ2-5,TGTGCCAGCAGACGTACGGGGGATCATGAGACCCAGTACTTC,CASRRTGDHETQYF
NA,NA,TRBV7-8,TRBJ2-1,TGTGCCAGCAGCTTAGTATCGCGGGGAGTCTACAATGAGCAGTTCTTC,CASSLVSRGVYNEQFF
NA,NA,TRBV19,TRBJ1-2,TGTGCCAGTAGTCTATCTGCGGGGGGCGTCTATGGCTACACCTTC,CASSLSAGGVYGYTF
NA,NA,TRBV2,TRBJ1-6,TGTGCCAGCTCGGAGGCACAGGGCCCCAATTCACCCCTCCACTTT,CASSEAQGPNSPLHF
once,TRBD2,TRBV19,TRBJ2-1,TGTGCCAGTAGTTCAAGACTAGCGGGGAGCTACAATGAGCAGTTCTTC,CASSSRLAGSYNEQFF
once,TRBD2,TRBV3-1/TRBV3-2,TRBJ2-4,TGTGCCAGCAGCCTAGAGGTAGCGGGAGGGCCGGTCGGGGACATTCAGTACTTC,CASSLEVAGGPVGDIQYF
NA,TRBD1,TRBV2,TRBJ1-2,TGTGCCAGCTTGGGACAGTACTATGGCTACACCTTC,CASLGQYYGYTF
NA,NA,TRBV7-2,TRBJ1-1,TGTGCCAGCAGCTTAGGTACCGCGGGCACTGAAGCTTTCTTT,CASSLGTAGTEAFF
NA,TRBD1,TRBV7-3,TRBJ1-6,TGTGCCAGCAGTGCTACCCCGACAGGGCGGAATTCACCCCTCCACTTT,CASSATPTGRNSPLHF
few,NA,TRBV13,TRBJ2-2,TGTGCCAGCAGCTACAGCACCGGGGAGCTGTTTTTT,CASSYSTGELFF
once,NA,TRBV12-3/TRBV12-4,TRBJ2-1,TGTGCCAGCAGCCCCCCCTTTGGACAGGAGCAGTTCTTC,CASSPPFGQEQFF
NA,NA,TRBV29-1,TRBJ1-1,TGCAGCGTCTCCGGCCGAGCAGGTTACACTGAAGCTTTCTTT,CSVSGRAGYTEAFF
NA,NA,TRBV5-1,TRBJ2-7,TGCGCCAGCAGCTCTATTTACGTACGAGCGGCAGCCCGCTACGAGCAGTACTTC,CASSSIYVRAAARYEQYF
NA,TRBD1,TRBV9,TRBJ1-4,TGTGCCAGCAGCCCCTCGGACAGGAATGAAAAACTGTTTTTT,CASSPSDRNEKLFF
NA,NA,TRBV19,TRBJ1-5,TGTGCCAGTAGTATCAGGAGGGCCGTTCCCCAGCATTTT,CASSIRRAVPQHF
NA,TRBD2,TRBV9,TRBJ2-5,TGTGCCAGCACAATATACGGGGGGAGTGGAGAGACCCAGTACTTC,CASTIYGGSGETQYF
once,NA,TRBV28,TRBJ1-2,TGTGCCAGCAGTTCAACACAGGTCTGGGGCTACACCTTC,CASSSTQVWGYTF
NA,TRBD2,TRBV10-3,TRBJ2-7,TGTGCCATCAGCAGAACTAGCGACTCCTACGAGCAGTACTTC,CAISRTSDSYEQYF
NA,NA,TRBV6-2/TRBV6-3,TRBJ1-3,TGTGCCAGCAGCAACCAGGTCGACTCTGGAAACACCATATATTTT,CASSNQVDSGNTIYF
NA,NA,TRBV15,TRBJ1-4,TGTGCCACCAGCAGAGATTCAGGAAGGCAGTCGGCCAGGGAACTGTTTTTT,CATSRDSGRQSARELFF
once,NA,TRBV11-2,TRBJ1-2,TGTGCCAGCAGCCCCGGGGGGCGACAGGTCTACACCTTC,CASSPGGRQVYTF
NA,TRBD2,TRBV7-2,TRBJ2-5,TGTGCCAGCAGCTTATTGGGACTAGCGGCTCAAGAGACCCAGTACTTC,CASSLLGLAAQETQYF
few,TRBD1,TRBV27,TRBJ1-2,TGTGCCAGCAGTTTTTCAGGGGGCGATTTCCGTCCGGATGGCTACACCTTC,CASSFSGGDFRPDGYTF
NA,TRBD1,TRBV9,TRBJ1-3,TGTGCCAGCACTCGGGACAGGGGAAACACCATATATTTT,CASTRDRGNTIYF
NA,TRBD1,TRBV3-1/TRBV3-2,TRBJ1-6,TGTGCCAGCAGCCAAGATCGAAGGGGGACAGGGTCACCCCTCCACTTT,CASSQDRRGTGSPLHF
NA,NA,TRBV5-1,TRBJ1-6,TGCGCCAGCAGCTCCGAGGCCTATAATTCACCCCTCCACTTT,CASSSEAYNSPLHF
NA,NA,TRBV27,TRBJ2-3,TGTGCCAGCAGTTTATCGGGGAGCCCCACAGATACGCAGTATTTT,CASSLSGSPTDTQYF
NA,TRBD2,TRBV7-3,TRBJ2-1,TGTGCCAGCAGCCTACAGACTAGCGGGGGTGCTGAGCAGTTCTTC,CASSLQTSGGAEQFF
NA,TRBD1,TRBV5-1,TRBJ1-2,TGCGCCAGCAGCTTAGAGGGACAGGGCAGGGGCTACACCTTC,CASSLEGQGRGYTF
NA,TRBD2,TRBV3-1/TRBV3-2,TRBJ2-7,TGTGCCAGCAGCCTAAGGCGGGAGACCTACGAGCAGTACTTC,CASSLRRETYEQYF
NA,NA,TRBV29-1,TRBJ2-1,TGCAGCGTTGGTAAACAGCCCTACAATGAGCAGTTCTTC,CSVGKQPYNEQFF
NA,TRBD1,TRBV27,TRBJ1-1,TGTGCCAGCAGTTTAGGGGCAGGGGGCACTGAAGCTTTCTTT,CASSLGAGGTEAFF
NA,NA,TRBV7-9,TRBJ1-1,TGTGCCAGCAGCTTAGGTGACAGCTTCAACACTGAAGCTTTCTTT,CASSLGDSFNTEAFF
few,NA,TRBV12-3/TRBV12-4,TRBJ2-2,TGTGCCAGCAGTTTACGGCAGGCCGGGGAGCTGTTTTTT,CASSLRQAGELFF
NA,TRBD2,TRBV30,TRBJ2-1,TGTGCCTGGAGTGCGGGACTAGCTGAGGAGCAGTTCTTC,CAWSAGLAEEQFF
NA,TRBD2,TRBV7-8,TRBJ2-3,TGTGCCAGCAGCCACCAGGGACTAGCGGGCAGCACAGATACGCAGTATTTT,CASSHQGLAGSTDTQYF
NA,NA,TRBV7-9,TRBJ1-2,TGTGCCAGCAGCTGGCCCGCCTTATATGAGGGAAACTATGGCTACACCTTC,CASSWPALYEGNYGYTF
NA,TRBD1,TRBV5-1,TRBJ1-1,TGCGCCAGCAGCGAGACAGGGTTCACTGAAGCTTTCTTT,CASSETGFTEAFF
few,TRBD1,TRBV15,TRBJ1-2,TGTGCCACCAGCATAACAGGGGGCTTGAACTATGGCTACACCTTC,CATSITGGLNYGYTF
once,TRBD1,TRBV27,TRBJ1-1,TGTGCCAGCAGTTCCAGGGGGCATAACACTGAAGCTTTCTTT,CASSSRGHNTEAFF
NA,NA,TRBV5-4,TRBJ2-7,TGTGCCATTACCGGAGACGAGCAGTACTTC,CAITGDEQYF
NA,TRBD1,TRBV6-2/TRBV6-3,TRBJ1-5,TGTGCCAGCAGTCGAACAGGGGGTGGGAGCAATCAGCCCCAGCATTTT,CASSRTGGGSNQPQHF
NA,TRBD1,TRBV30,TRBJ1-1,TGTGCCTGGAGGATCCCAGGGGGTTACACTGAAGCTTTCTTT,CAWRIPGGYTEAFF
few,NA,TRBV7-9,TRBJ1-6,TGTGCCAGCAGCTTGAACAGCAAGTCACCCCTCCACTTT,CASSLNSKSPLHF
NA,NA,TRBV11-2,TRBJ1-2,TGTGCCAGCAGCTTAGAAGTCTATCGCGGCTACACCTTC,CASSLEVYRGYTF
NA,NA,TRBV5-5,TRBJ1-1,TGTGCCAGCAGCTTTACCGGGACACAGAACACTGAAGCTTTCTTT,CASSFTGTQNTEAFF
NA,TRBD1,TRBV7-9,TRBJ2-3,TGTGCCAGCAGCCAAGGACAGGGGGCCGCAGATACGCAGTATTTT,CASSQGQGAADTQYF
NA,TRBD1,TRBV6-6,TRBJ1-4,TGTGCCAGCAGTTACTCAGACAGGGGTAGAGAAAAACTGTTTTTT,CASSYSDRGREKLFF
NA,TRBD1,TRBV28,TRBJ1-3,TGTGCCAGCGGGACAGGGATGGAGAACACCATATATTTT,CASGTGMENTIYF
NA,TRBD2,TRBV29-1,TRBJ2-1,TGCAGCGTTGGGGGACTAGAAGTCCATGAGCAGTTCTTC,CSVGGLEVHEQFF
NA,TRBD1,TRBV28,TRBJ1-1,TGTGCCAGCAGTTCTACGACAGGGGAGGGTATGAACACTGAAGCTTTCTTT,CASSSTTGEGMNTEAFF
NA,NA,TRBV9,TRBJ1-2,TGTGCCAGCAGCGACACAGATGGCTACACCTTC,CASSDTDGYTF